The sequence of this T cell receptor (beta chain) was determined in a study of OX40 agonist ivuxolimab in advanced cancers. Losses at the gene ends were 4 bases for V and 5 bases for J; bases not matched to a gene: 11. The CDR3 length is 19 residues. Germline-derived CDR1 and CDR2 are MDHEN and SYDVKM. Clones were sequenced by immunoSEQ multiplex PCR, and TCRdb holds only the in-frame ones, with some missing. The sample shows over 80,000 clones, roughly 93% of them seen only once. Here the sequenced sample was CD4+ or CD8+ T cells sorted from blood, taken in a trial of the OX40 agonist ivuxolimab. This sequence originates from an adult with an advanced solid tumor such as melanoma, head and neck, liver or kidney cancer. The V and J genes are TRBV28 and TRBJ2-1; 16 bases line up with TRBD2. This chain's CDR3 is CASSSSGLAGGPFHNEQFF. The DNA for the CDR3 is TGTGCCAGCAGTTCCTCGGGACTAGCGGGAGGGCCTTTCCACAATGAGCAGTTCTTC.